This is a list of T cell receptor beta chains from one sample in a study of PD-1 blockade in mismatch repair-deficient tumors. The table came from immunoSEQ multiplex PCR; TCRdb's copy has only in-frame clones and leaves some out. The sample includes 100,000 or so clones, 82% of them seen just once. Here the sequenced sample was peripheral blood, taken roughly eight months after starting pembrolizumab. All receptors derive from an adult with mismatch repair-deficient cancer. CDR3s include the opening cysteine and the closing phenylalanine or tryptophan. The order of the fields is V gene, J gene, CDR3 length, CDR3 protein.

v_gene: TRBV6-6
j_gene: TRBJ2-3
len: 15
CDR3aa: CASSVASVGIDTQYF

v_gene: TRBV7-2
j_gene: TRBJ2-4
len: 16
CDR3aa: CASLWGSPVGKNIQYF

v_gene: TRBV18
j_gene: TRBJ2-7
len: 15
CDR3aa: CASSPLGVSSYEQYF

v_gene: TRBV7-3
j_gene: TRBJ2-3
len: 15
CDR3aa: CASSLIAGDTDTQYF

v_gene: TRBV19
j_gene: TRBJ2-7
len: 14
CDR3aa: CASSIVVGNREQYF

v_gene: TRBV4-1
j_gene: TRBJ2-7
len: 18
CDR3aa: CASSQDYTSGLPTYEQYF

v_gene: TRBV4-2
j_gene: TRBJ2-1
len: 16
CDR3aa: CASSQEPTGRGGEQFF

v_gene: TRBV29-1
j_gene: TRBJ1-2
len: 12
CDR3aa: CSVGTDVYGYTF

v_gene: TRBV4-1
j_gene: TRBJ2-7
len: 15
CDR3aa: CASSLGGGDFYEQYF

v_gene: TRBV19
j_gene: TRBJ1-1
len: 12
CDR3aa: CATTTWNTEAFF